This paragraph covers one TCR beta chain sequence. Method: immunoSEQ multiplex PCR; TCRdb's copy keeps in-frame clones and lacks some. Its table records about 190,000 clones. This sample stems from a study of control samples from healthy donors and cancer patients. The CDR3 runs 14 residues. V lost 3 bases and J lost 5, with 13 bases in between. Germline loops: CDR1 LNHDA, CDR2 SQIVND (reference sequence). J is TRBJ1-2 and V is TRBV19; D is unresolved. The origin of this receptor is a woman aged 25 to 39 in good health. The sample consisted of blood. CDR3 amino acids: CASSITGIKYGYTF. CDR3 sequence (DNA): TGTGCCAGTAGTATCACCGGGATTAAATATGGCTACACCTTC.